This T cell receptor beta chain was recovered during a study of cytomegalovirus exposure and HLA in healthy donors. Remarks on this clone: The junction does not match germline at one end; this may be a read error.

This CDR3 has 15 amino acids. CDR1 and CDR2 (germline): MNHNS, SASEGT. Primers: 60 Vbeta forward and 13 Jbeta reverse. Clones were read by immunoSEQ multiplex PCR, and TCRdb kept only the in-frame ones, dropping some. The table records almost 85,000 clones, over 75% of them present only once. The sample was PBMCs. The V and J genes are TRBV6-1 and TRBJ2-7; 7 bases fit TRBD2. The source of this sequence is a male donor in good health and CMV-seropositive. CDR3 sequence (DNA): TGTGTCAGCAGTGAAGAGTCTAGCGGCTCCTACGAGCAGTACTTC. Translation: CVSSEESSGSYEQYF.